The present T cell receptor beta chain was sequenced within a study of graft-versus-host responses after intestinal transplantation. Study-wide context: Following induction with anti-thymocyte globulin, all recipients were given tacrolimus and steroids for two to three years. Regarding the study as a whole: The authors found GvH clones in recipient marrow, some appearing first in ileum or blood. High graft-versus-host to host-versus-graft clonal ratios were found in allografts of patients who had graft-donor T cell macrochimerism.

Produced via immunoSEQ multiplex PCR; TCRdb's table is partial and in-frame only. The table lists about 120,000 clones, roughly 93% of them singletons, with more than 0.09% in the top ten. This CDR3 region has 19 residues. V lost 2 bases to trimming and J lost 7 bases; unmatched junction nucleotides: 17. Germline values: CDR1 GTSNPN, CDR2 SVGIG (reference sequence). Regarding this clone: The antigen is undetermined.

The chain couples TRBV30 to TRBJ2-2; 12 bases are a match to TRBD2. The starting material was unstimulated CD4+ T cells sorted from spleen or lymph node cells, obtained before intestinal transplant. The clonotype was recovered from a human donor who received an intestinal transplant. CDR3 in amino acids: CAWSPYETSGSPRRGELFF. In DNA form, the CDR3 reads TGTGCCTGGAGTCCATATGAGACTAGCGGGAGCCCGAGGCGCGGGGAGCTGTTTTTT.